Described below is a single TCR beta chain sequence and its context. Antigen specificity is unknown. CDR1 and CDR2 from the germline V gene are SGHAT and FQNNGV. CDR3 length: 12 residues. V was clipped by 3 bases and J by 8 bases; unmatched bases: 3. This sample is drawn from a study of T cell responses to AZD1222 COVID-19 vaccine. Regarding the study as a whole: Reportedly, nearly half the spike-specific TCRs target unmutated variant regions. Repertoires in all cases were sampled only once the peak T cell response had passed. Vaccine-related CD4 TCRs covered spike, predominating at 160-218 and 743-854. Only a handful of AZD1222 recipients tested seropositive at baseline.

Data came from immunoSEQ multiplex PCR; TCRdb stores just in-frame clones and leaves some out. The sample has approximately 120,000 clones; about 90% are singletons. The sample in question was peripheral blood, obtained on day 0 of AZD1222 vaccination. This TCR derives from an adult in good health. The chain is built from TRBV11-2 and TRBJ2-7, with 8 bases identical to TRBD1. The CDR3 spells CASSFDRGQQYF. DNA for the CDR3: TGTGCCAGCAGCTTCGACAGGGGACAGCAGTACTTC.